This TCR beta chain comes out of a study of blood T cell repertoires in COVID-19. Original methodology: By means of reference gene primer amplification, nucleated cell counts were estimated. Data came from immunoSEQ multiplex PCR; TCRdb stores just in-frame clones and leaves some out. V, J and clone size are taken as reported in that table, and D and trimming were inferred from the DNA itself. The sample holds about 140,000 clones, 70% to 90% seen once. This clone was detected ten times or more. The trim removed 3 bases at V and 2 bases at J, leaving 16 bases unmatched. The CDR3 is 18 amino acids. CDR1 and CDR2 from the germline V gene are MDHEN and SYDVKM.

This chain connects TRBV28 to TRBJ2-7, with 7 bases lining up with TRBD2. Material for sequencing was peripheral blood. The receptor was isolated from a woman aged 55 to 70 with acute or convalescent COVID-19. The CDR3 DNA follows: TGTGCCAGCAGTTTTTCCCCCGGACTAGGCTCCACAACCTACGAGCAGTACTTC. It encodes CASSFSPGLGSTTYEQYF.